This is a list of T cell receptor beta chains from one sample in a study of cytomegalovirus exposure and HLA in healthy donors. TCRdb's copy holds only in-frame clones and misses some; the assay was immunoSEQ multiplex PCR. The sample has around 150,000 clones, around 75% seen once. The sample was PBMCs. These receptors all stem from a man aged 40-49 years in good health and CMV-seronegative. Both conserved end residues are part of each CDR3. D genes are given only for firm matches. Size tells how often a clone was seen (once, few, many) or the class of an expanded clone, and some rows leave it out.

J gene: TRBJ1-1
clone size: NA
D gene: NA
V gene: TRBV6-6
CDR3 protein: CASRFFRGARLRAFF
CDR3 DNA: TGTGCCAGCAGGTTCTTCAGGGGCGCCCGGTTACGAGCTTTCTTT

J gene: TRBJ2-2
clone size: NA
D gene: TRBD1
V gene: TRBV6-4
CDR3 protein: CASSRGQNTGELFF
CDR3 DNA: TGTGCCAGCAGCAGGGGGCAGAACACCGGGGAGCTGTTTTTT

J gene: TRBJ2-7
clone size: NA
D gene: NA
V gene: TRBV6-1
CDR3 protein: CASSETVYEQYF
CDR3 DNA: TGTGCCAGCAGTGAGACAGTCTACGAGCAGTACTTC

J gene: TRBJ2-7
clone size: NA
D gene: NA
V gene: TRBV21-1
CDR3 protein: CASSKGAGTVAYEQYF
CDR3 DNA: TGTGCCAGCAGCAAAGGGGCGGGGACTGTCGCCTACGAGCAGTACTTC

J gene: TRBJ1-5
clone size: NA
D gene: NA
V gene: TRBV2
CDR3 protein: CASSAGENQPQHF
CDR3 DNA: TGTGCCAGCAGTGCAGGGGAAAATCAGCCCCAGCATTTT

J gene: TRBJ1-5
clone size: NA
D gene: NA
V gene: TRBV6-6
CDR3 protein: CASSFQGSLVQPQHF
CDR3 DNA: TGTGCCAGCAGTTTCCAGGGGTCCCTGGTTCAGCCCCAGCATTTT

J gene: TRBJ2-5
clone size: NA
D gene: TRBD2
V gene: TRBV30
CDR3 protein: CAWSVSFSGGQETQYF
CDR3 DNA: TGTGCCTGGAGTGTATCGTTTAGCGGGGGGCAAGAGACCCAGTACTTC

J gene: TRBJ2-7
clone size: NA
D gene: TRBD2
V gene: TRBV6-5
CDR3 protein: CASSYRLAGAYEQYF
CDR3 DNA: TGTGCCAGCAGTTACCGCCTAGCGGGAGCCTACGAGCAGTACTTC

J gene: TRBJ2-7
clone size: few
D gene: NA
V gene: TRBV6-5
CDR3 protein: CASSYAGLREQYF
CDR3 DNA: TGTGCCAGCAGTTACGCGGGACTTCGCGAGCAGTACTTC

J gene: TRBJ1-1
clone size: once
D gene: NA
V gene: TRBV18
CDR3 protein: CASSPGTANTEAFF
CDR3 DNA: TGTGCCAGCTCACCAGGCACAGCTAACACTGAAGCTTTCTTT

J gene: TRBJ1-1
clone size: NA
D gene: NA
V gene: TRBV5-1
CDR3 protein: CASSFNLGSMNTEAFF
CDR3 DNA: TGCGCCAGCAGCTTTAACCTAGGGAGTATGAACACTGAAGCTTTCTTT

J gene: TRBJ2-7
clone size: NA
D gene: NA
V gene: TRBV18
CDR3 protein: CASSPQWGAYEQYF
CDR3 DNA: TGTGCCAGCTCACCTCAGTGGGGGGCCTACGAGCAGTACTTC

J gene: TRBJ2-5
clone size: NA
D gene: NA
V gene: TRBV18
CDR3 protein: CASSPQRETQYF
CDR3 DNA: TGTGCCAGCTCACCACAACGGGAGACCCAGTACTTC

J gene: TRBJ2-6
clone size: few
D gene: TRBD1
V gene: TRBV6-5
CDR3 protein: CASTPAGGNVLTF
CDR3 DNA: TGTGCCAGCACCCCGGCAGGGGGAAACGTCCTGACTTTC

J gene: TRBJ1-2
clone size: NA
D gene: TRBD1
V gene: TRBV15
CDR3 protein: CATNHRGRANYGYTF
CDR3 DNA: TGTGCCACCAATCACAGGGGCAGAGCAAACTATGGCTACACCTTC

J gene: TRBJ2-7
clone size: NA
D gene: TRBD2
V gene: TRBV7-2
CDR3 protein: CASSLGGTSGGTYEQYF
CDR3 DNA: TGTGCCAGCAGCTTGGGGGGTACTAGCGGGGGAACCTACGAGCAGTACTTC